Shown below are 20 T cell receptor beta chains from a single sample sequenced in a study of blood T cell repertoires in COVID-19. Only in-frame clones appear in the TCRdb table, and some are missing; sequencing was by immunoSEQ multiplex PCR. The sample has 71,000 or so clones, 82% seen once. The sample consisted of peripheral blood. The receptors here all came from a man aged 45-60 years with acute or convalescent COVID-19.

The chain joins TRBV10-3 to TRBJ2-7, with 7 bases lining up with TRBD1. The CDR3 length is 11 residues. Germline-derived CDR1 and CDR2 are ENHRY and SYGVKD. V lost 10 bases and J lost 2; bases outside the gene matches: 2. The CDR3 spells CATGQAYEQYF. CDR3 nucleotides: TGTGCCACCGGACAGGCCTACGAGCAGTACTTC.

The chain couples TRBV30 to TRBJ1-2; D might be TRBD1 (6 bases). V lost 0 bases, J lost 7 bases, and 12 bases lay in between. Germline lookup yields CDR1 GTSNPN and CDR2 SVGIG (reference sequence). The CDR3 extends over 13 amino acids. The CDR3 loop reads CAWSVGGEAGYTF. The CDR3 DNA follows: TGTGCCTGGAGTGTAGGGGGGGAGGCTGGCTACACCTTC.

This chain uses TRBV9 with TRBJ1-4; perhaps TRBD1 as D (6 bases). Trimming took 0 bases from V and 3 from J, leaving 12 bases between them. CDR1 and CDR2 (germline): SGDLS, YYNGEE. CDR3 length equals 16 residues. DNA of the CDR3: TGTGCCAGCAGCGTAGCTCGGGGGGGCGCTAATGAAAAACTGTTTTTT. Protein sequence: CASSVARGGANEKLFF.

The rearrangement uses TRBV30 and TRBJ1-1; the match to TRBD1 covers 8 bases. Losses at the gene ends were 8 bases for V and 2 bases for J; bases not matched to a gene: 7. CDR1 is GTSNPN, CDR2 SVGIG, per germline (reference sequence). This CDR3 has 13 amino acids. The CDR3 protein is CASTTGANTEAFF. As DNA, the CDR3 is TGTGCCAGTACGACAGGGGCTAACACTGAAGCTTTCTTT. Filled out from reference TRBV30 and TRBJ1-1, the complete variable domain reads SQTIHQWPATLVQPVGSPLSLECTVEGTSNPNLYWYRQAAGRGLQLLFYSVGIGQISSEVPQNLSASRPQDRQFILSSKKLLLSDSGFYLCASTTGANTEAFFGQGTRLTVV.

V usage is TRBV7-3 and J usage is TRBJ2-1, with TRBD2 identical over 12 bases. Germline trimming cut 2 bases from V and 6 bases from J; bases unmatched to any gene: 5. Looked up from germline, CDR1 is SGHTA and CDR2 is FQGTGA. This CDR3 spans 16 amino acids. CDR3: CASSLYVLAGGNEQFF. DNA for the CDR3: TGTGCCAGCAGCTTATATGTACTAGCGGGGGGCAATGAGCAGTTCTTC.

The rearrangement links TRBV4-1 to TRBJ2-3; D not resolved. The CDR3 extends over 13 amino acids. From germline, CDR1 is MGHRA and CDR2 YSYEKL. V was clipped by 4 bases and J by 5 bases, with 10 bases between them. CDR3 loop: CASSPRTGDTQYF. CDR3 DNA: TGCGCCAGCAGCCCTCGAACGGGAGATACGCAGTATTTT.

The chain joins TRBV2 to TRBJ1-2; 9 bases align to TRBD1. The CDR3 loop spans 17 amino acids. The V gene's germline CDR1 is SNHLY and CDR2 FYNNEI. The V and J ends lost 3 bases and 5 bases, in that order; junction bases with no gene match: 13. The CDR3 is CASSETGGSSHRYGYTF. CDR3 coding DNA: TGTGCCAGCAGTGAGACAGGGGGAAGCTCTCATCGATATGGCTACACCTTC.

The chain has TRBV6-5 and TRBJ1-2; 7 positions match TRBD1. The V and J ends lost 8 bases and 2 bases, in that order; junction bases with no gene match: 5. Germline-derived CDR1 and CDR2 are MNHEY and SVGAGI. The CDR3 sequence is 13 residues long. CDR3 in DNA: TGTGCCAGCCGACAGGGCAGGAACTATGGCTACACCTTC. This codes for CASRQGRNYGYTF.

The chain recombines TRBV7-2 with TRBJ2-3; TRBD2 aligns across 8 bases. V gave up 1 base and J gave up 8 bases; unmatched junction bases: 5. The CDR3 is 14 amino acids. Germline assignment: CDR1 SGHTA and CDR2 FQGNSA. CDR3 sequence: CASSLVAGPGTQYF. In DNA, the CDR3 is TGTGCCAGCAGCTTAGTAGCGGGGCCTGGTACGCAGTATTTT.

V and J are TRBV25-1 and TRBJ1-6, with 8 bases aligning to TRBD1. CDR1 and CDR2 from the germline V gene are MGHDK and SYGVNS. There are 15 residues in the CDR3. Unmatched junction bases numbered 10, after V lost 8 bases and J lost 7 bases. Here the CDR3 reads CASGWTGKANSPLHF. CDR3 nucleotide sequence: TGTGCCAGCGGTTGGACAGGGAAAGCAAATTCACCCCTCCACTTT.

This clone appeared a few times. The gene calls are TRBV20-1 and TRBJ1-2; tentative D call: TRBD1 (5 bases). The V and J ends lost 3 bases and 1 base respectively, with 12 bases between them. Germline CDR1 DFQATT, CDR2 SNEGSKA (reference sequence). This CDR3 comprises 14 residues. The CDR3 coding sequence is TGCAGTGCTAGTAGGGCGGGGGGTAACTATGGCTACACCTTC. Its translation: CSASRAGGNYGYTF.

The chain has TRBV5-6 and TRBJ1-6, with a tentative D call TRBD1 (5 bases). The CDR3 is made up of 17 amino acids. CDR1 and CDR2 from the germline V gene are SGHDT and YYEEEE. V dropped 6 bases and J dropped 3 bases, with 19 bases sitting between them. The CDR3 loop reads CASTRGFSTLYNSPLHF. The CDR3 bases are TGTGCCAGCACCCGGGGGTTCTCAACACTCTATAATTCACCCCTCCACTTT.

The V gene is TRBV3-1 (or the pseudogene TRBV3-2), the J gene TRBJ2-1, with 8 bases matching TRBD2. Germline V gene sequence: CDR1 LGHDT, CDR2 YNNKEL (reference sequence). This CDR3 spans 16 amino acids. After removal of 2 bases from V and 2 bases from J, the junction contained 5 bases not matched to a gene. Here the CDR3 DNA reads TGTGCCAGCAGCCAACCCGGGGGGGGCCCCTACAATGAGCAGTTCTTC. Translated: CASSQPGGGPYNEQFF.

The chain joins TRBV27 to TRBJ2-3, with D possibly being TRBD2 (6 bases). The V end was cut by 5 bases, the J end by 1 base, with 13 bases between. In germline, CDR1 is MNHEY, CDR2 SMNVEV (reference sequence). The CDR3 length is 15 residues. For the CDR3, the DNA is TGTGCCAGCAGTATCGAGTGGAGGGGCACAGATACGCAGTATTTT. Translated: CASSIEWRGTDTQYF.

The CDR3 reads CASGGRDYNSPLHF. The CDR3, as DNA: TGTGCCAGCGGGGGCAGGGACTATAATTCACCCCTCCACTTT. The chain couples TRBV2 to TRBJ1-6; maybe TRBD1 (6 bases). V was trimmed by 8 bases and J by 3 bases, leaving 11 bases between them. Looked up from germline, CDR1 is SNHLY and CDR2 is FYNNEI. The CDR3 sequence is 14 residues long. Together with reference TRBV2 and TRBJ1-6, the CDR3 gives the full variable domain: EPEVTQTPSHQVTQMGQEVILRCVPISNHLYFYWYRQILGQKVEFLVSFYNNEISEKSEIFDDQFSVERPDGSNFTLKIRSTKLEDSAMYFCASGGRDYNSPLHFGNGTRLTVT.

The genes are TRBV6-5 and TRBJ1-2, with no clear D. This CDR3 is 12 amino acids long. V lost 5 bases, J lost 8 bases, and 12 bases lay in between. CDR1 and CDR2 (germline): MNHEY, SVGAGI. DNA for the CDR3: TGTGCCAGCAGTCCCCGGAGGGAGGGCTACACCTTC. This codes for CASSPRREGYTF.

This clone showed up just a few times. The V call is TRBV2, the J call TRBJ2-3; TRBD2 matches at 12 bases. Germline-derived CDR1 and CDR2 are SNHLY and FYNNEI. The ends lost 7 bases at V and 7 bases at J; junction bases unmatched: 3. The CDR3 sequence is 13 residues long. The chain's CDR3 is CASTSGGANTQYF. The CDR3 nucleotides read TGTGCCAGCACTAGCGGGGGGGCCAATACGCAGTATTTT.

V gene TRBV19 combines with J gene TRBJ1-5; 10 bases map to TRBD1. This CDR3 has 16 residues. CDR1 is LNHDA and CDR2 is SQIVND in the germline V gene (reference sequence). V gave up 6 bases and J gave up 3 bases; unmatched junction bases: 8. The CDR3 region has the DNA TGTGCCAGTAGCTTTAAAGGGACAGGGGACAATCAGCCCCAGCATTTT. Its protein is CASSFKGTGDNQPQHF.

This chain links TRBV19 with TRBJ1-3; 9 nucleotides agree with TRBD1. Looked up from germline, CDR1 is LNHDA and CDR2 is SQIVND (reference sequence). The CDR3 length is 13 residues. V lost 8 bases to trimming and J lost 5 bases; unmatched junction nucleotides: 4. The DNA for the CDR3 is TGTGCCAGTGGGGGACAGGGAAGAAACACCATATATTTT. Residues: CASGGQGRNTIYF.

The chain joins TRBV12-1 to TRBJ1-1. TRBV12-1 has pseudogene status. This CDR3 is built from 17 residues. The CDR3: CASSFACGRGMNTEAFF. The CDR3 DNA reads as TGTGCCAGCAGCTTTGCATGTGGGAGGGGCATGAACACTGAAGCTTTCTTT.